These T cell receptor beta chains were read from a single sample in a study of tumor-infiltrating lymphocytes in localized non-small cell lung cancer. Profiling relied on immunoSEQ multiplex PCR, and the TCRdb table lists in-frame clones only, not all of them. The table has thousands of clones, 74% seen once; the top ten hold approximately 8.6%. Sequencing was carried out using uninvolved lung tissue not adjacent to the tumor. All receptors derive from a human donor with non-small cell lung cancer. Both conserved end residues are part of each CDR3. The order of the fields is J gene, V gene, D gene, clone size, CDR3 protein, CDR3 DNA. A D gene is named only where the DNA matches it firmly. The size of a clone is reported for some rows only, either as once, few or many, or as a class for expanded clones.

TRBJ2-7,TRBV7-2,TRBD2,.,CASSGTSGSSYEQYF,TGTGCCAGCAGCGGGACTAGCGGGTCTTCCTACGAGCAGTACTTC
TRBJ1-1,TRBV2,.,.,CASSVGWRNTEAFF,TGTGCCAGCAGTGTGGGCTGGAGGAACACTGAAGCTTTCTTT
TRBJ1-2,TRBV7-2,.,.,CASSLVGGGVYGYTF,TGTGCCAGCAGCTTAGTAGGTGGCGGCGTCTATGGCTACACCTTC
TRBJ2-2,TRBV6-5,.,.,CASSYNSAGELFF,TGTGCCAGCAGTTACAATAGCGCCGGGGAGCTGTTTTTT
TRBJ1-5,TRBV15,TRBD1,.,CATSRFPRDSSNQPQHF,TGTGCCACCAGCAGATTCCCGCGGGACAGTAGCAATCAGCCCCAGCATTTT
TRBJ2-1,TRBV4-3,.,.,CASSQVGRTSYNEQFF,TGCGCCAGCAGCCAAGTGGGTCGAACCTCCTACAATGAGCAGTTCTTC
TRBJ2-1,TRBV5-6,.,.,CASSLDLGERYNEQFF,TGTGCCAGCAGCTTGGATTTGGGGGAGCGCTACAATGAGCAGTTCTTC
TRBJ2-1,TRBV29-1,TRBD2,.,CSVVPPTSGRNEQFF,TGCAGCGTTGTACCCCCGACTAGCGGGAGGAATGAGCAGTTCTTC
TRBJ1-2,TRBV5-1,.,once,CASSLGDKQGHYGYTF,TGCGCCAGCAGCTTGGGAGACAAACAGGGCCACTATGGCTACACCTTC
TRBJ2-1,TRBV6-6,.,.,CASSYLAPGSNEQFF,TGTGCCAGCAGTTACCTGGCCCCCGGGAGCAATGAGCAGTTCTTC
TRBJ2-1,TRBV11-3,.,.,CASSLAGTGGANEQFF,TGTGCCAGCAGCTTAGCCGGGACTGGGGGGGCCAATGAGCAGTTCTTC
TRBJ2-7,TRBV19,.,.,CASSAPGTHYEQYF,TGTGCCAGTAGTGCGCCCGGGACACACTACGAGCAGTACTTC
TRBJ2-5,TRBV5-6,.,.,CASSVAKQETQYF,TGTGCCAGCAGCGTAGCTAAGCAAGAGACCCAGTACTTC
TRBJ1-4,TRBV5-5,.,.,CASSGRGSANEKLFF,TGTGCCAGCAGCGGGAGGGGTTCGGCTAATGAAAAACTGTTTTTT
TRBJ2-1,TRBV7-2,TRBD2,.,CASSSQLTGTSGYNEQFF,TGTGCCAGCAGCTCCCAGCTAACCGGGACTAGCGGCTACAATGAGCAGTTCTTC
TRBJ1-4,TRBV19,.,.,CASTPGRVHYEKLFF,TGTGCCAGCACCCCGGGCAGGGTCCATTACGAAAAACTGTTTTTT
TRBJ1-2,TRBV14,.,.,CASSMGVGYTF,TGTGCCAGCAGTATGGGGGTTGGCTACACCTTC
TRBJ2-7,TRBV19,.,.,CASSISAGGSYEQYF,TGTGCCAGTAGTATTTCCGCGGGTGGCTCCTACGAGCAGTACTTC
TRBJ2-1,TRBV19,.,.,CASSIPLADNEQFF,TGTGCCAGTAGTATACCCCTAGCAGACAATGAGCAGTTCTTC
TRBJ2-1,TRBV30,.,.,CAWSQQGTPSYNEQFF,TGTGCCTGGAGTCAGCAGGGAACCCCTTCCTACAATGAGCAGTTCTTC
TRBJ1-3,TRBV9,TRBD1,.,CASSLRTGGGNTIYF,TGTGCCAGCAGCTTAAGGACAGGGGGTGGAAACACCATATATTTT
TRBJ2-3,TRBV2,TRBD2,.,CASSVGSGSTDTQYF,TGTGCCAGCAGTGTCGGTAGCGGGAGCACAGATACGCAGTATTTT
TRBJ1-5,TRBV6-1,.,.,CASSLLLYSNQPQHF,TGTGCCAGCAGCCTCCTCCTTTATAGCAATCAGCCCCAGCATTTT
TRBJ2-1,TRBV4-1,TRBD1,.,CASSPRQGSNEQFF,TGCGCCAGCAGCCCTAGACAGGGTAGCAATGAGCAGTTCTTC
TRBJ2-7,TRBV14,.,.,CASSQDNSAGTYEQYF,TGTGCCAGCAGTCAAGATAACTCTGCAGGGACCTACGAGCAGTACTTC
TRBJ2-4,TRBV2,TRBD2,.,CASSAAGGKNIQYF,TGTGCCAGCAGTGCGGCGGGAGGCAAAAACATTCAGTACTTC
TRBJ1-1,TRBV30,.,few,CAWRGHKNTEAFF,TGTGCCTGGAGGGGGCACAAGAACACTGAAGCTTTCTTT
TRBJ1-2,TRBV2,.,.,CASSSSGYTF,TGTGCCAGCAGCTCTTCCGGCTACACCTTC
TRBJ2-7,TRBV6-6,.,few,CASSYPGVPYEQYF,TGTGCCAGCAGTTACCCCGGCGTCCCCTACGAGCAGTACTTC
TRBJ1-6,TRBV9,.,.,CASSVARENSPLHF,TGTGCCAGCAGCGTAGCCAGGGAAAATTCACCCCTCCACTTT
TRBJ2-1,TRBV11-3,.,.,CASSLEAAYNEQFF,TGTGCCAGCAGCTTAGAAGCAGCCTACAATGAGCAGTTCTTC
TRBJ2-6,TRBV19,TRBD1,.,CASSIGSTGPGANVLTF,TGTGCCAGTAGTATAGGGTCGACAGGGCCTGGGGCCAACGTCCTGACTTTC
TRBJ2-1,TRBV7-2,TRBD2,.,CASSWGAGEGNEQFF,TGTGCCAGCAGCTGGGGAGCGGGAGAGGGCAATGAGCAGTTCTTC
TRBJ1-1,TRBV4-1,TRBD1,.,CASSRGQGEAFF,TGCGCCAGCAGCCGAGGACAGGGGGAAGCTTTCTTT
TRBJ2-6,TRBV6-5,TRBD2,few,CASSYGREGANVLTF,TGTGCCAGCAGTTACGGGCGGGAGGGGGCCAACGTCCTGACTTTC
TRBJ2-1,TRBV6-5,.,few,CASSYVGDGDEQFF,TGTGCCAGCAGTTACGTGGGAGACGGCGATGAGCAGTTCTTC
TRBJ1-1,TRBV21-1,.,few,CASSKGGQGAEAFF,TGTGCCAGCAGCAAAGGCGGACAGGGGGCTGAAGCTTTCTTT
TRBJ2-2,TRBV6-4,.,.,CASSADHQGTGELFF,TGTGCCAGCAGCGCAGACCACCAGGGCACCGGGGAGCTGTTTTTT
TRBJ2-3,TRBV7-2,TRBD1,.,CASSSRDRPLTDTQYF,TGTGCCAGCAGCTCACGGGACAGACCTCTCACAGATACGCAGTATTTT
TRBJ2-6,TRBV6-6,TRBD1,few,CASSNRGTGANVLTF,TGTGCCAGCAGCAACAGGGGAACTGGGGCCAACGTCCTGACTTTC